The clone carrying this T cell receptor beta chain was observed a few times. The sample originates from a study of blood T cell repertoires in COVID-19. Study-level background: Sites in the United States, Italy and Spain provided acute and convalescent COVID-19 samples. PBMCs, B-cell-depleted T cells, or T cells provided the cDNA or gDNA that made up the material.

J was trimmed by 8 bases and V by 2 bases; bases with no gene match: 4. The CDR3 extends over 14 amino acids. The germline V gene has CDR1 GTSNPN and CDR2 SVGIG (reference sequence). Profiling relied on immunoSEQ multiplex PCR, and the TCRdb table lists in-frame clones only, not all of them. The sample lists fewer than 85,000 clones, roughly 76% occurring once. The receptor was isolated from a woman of 80 years or more with active or convalescent COVID-19. The specimen was peripheral blood. This chain links TRBV30 with TRBJ1-6; 9 bases fit TRBD1. For the CDR3, the DNA is TGTGCCTGGAGTAAGGGACAGGGAGATTCACCCCTCCACTTT. Translated: CAWSKGQGDSPLHF.